This T cell receptor beta chain was retrieved from a study of early T cells in non-severe SARS-CoV-2 infection. Across the whole study: Chains from this unsorted whole-blood bulk RNA could not be paired.

This CDR3 spans 16 amino acids. Trimming left V 0 bases short and J 0 bases short, with 12 bases between. Germline V gene lookup returns CDR1 LNHDA and CDR2 SQIVND (reference sequence). The TCR library protocol attached unique molecular identifiers to the individual cDNA molecules. TCRdb recomputed calls from the 5' RACE reads with MiXCR, one row per CDR3 protein. Of some 50,000 distinct CDR3 sequences listed, around 4% are singletons. This clonotype was picked up many times. This TCR was recovered from an adult who was a healthcare worker with PCR-confirmed SARS-CoV-2 infection or an uninfected control (not recorded which). Sequenced sample: whole blood. The chain joins TRBV19 to TRBJ2-7; a possible D gene is TRBD2 (5 bases). The CDR3, as DNA: TGTGCCAGTAGTATAGAACCGCCCGCGGGCTCCTACGAGCAGTACTTC. It is translated as CASSIEPPAGSYEQYF.